Detailed here is one T cell receptor (beta chain). What it binds is unknown. The read terminates 3 residues before the CDR3 end, so the remaining end is supplied by the germline J gene. This sample is drawn from a study of T cell clonality in common variable immunodeficiency. General study points: CVID subjects shared fewer TCRbeta clones than healthy controls did.

Blood samples were heparinized, about 4.5 to 8.5 ml per donor. The CDR3 has 13 residues. Germline V gives CDR1 LNHDA, CDR2 SQIVND (reference sequence). Assay used: immunoSEQ multiplex PCR; TCRdb lists only in-frame clones, some missing. This set yields tens of thousands of clones and no singletons; the top ten hold 2.5% to 3%. This clonotype was sampled from a person aged 18 to 70 in good health. Material: peripheral blood mononuclear cells. The gene calls are TRBV19 and TRBJ1-2, with D unclear. Partial CDR3 DNA: TGTGCCAGTAGTATAGGATCCAAAAACATC. It yields the protein CASSIGSKNI. The CDR3 in its entirety is CASSIGSKNIYTF.